This T cell receptor beta chain was recorded in a study of identical twins. Using its own MiXCR run on the 5' RACE reads, TCRdb lists one record per CDR3 protein. Of 350,000 to 500,000 distinct CDR3 sequences listed, 15% to 20% are singletons. For this clonotype: Its antigen is not identified.

CDR1 and CDR2 (germline): SGHTA, FQGNSA. The length of the CDR3 is 16 residues. The V gene end was trimmed by 7 bases and the J gene end by 6 bases; junction bases not matched to a gene: 13. Points from the study as a whole: For monozygotic twins, models underestimated out-of-frame TCR alpha sharing. Insertions ran lower in abundant cord blood beta clonotypes, though not in memory repertoires.

Input material: naive T cells sorted from blood. The V gene is TRBV7-2, the J gene TRBJ2-1, with 9 bases lining up with TRBD2. This TCR came from a man between 50 and 59 years old in good health. The CDR3 spells CASTPKPGLAGNEQFF. The CDR3 DNA follows: TGTGCCAGCACCCCCAAACCGGGACTAGCTGGCAATGAGCAGTTCTTC.